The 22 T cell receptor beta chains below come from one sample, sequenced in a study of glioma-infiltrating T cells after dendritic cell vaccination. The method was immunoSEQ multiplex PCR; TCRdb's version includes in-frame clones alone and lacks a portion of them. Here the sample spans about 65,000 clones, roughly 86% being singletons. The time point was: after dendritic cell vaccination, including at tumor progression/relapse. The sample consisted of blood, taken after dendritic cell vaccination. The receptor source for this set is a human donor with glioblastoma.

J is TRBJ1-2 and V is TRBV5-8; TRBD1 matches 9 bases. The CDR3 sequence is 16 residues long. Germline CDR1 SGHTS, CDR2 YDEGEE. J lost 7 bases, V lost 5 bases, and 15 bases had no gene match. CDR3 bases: TGTGCCAGCAGTTCTTACAGGGGGCGCGAGTTGGGTGGCTACACCTTC. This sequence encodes CASSSYRGRELGGYTF.

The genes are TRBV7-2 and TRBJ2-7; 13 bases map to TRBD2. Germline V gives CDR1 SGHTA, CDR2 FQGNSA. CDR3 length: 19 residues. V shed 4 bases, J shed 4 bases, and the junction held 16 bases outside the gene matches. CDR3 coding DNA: TGTGCCAGCAGCTCAAAGGTAGTACTAGCGGGAGGGCCCACGTACGAGCAGTACTTC. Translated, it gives CASSSKVVLAGGPTYEQYF. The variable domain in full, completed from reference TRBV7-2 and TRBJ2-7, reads GAGVSQSPSNKVTEKGKDVELRCDPISGHTALYWYRQSLGQGLEFLIYFQGNSAPDKSGLPSDRFSAERTGGSVSTLTIQRTQQEDSAVYLCASSSKVVLAGGPTYEQYFGPGTRLTVT.

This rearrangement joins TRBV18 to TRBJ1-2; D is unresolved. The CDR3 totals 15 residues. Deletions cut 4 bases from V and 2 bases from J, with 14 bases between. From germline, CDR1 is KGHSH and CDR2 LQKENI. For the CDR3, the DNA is TGTGCCAGCTCACGCGTTTCACCTTTAAACTATGGCTACACCTTC. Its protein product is CASSRVSPLNYGYTF.

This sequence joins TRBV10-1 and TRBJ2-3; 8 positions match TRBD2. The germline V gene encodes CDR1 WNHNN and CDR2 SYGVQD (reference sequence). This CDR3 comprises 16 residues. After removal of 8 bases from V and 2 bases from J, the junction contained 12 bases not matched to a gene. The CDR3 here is CASLVRGGPYTDTQYF. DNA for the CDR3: TGCGCCAGCCTTGTCCGCGGGGGGCCTTACACAGATACGCAGTATTTT.

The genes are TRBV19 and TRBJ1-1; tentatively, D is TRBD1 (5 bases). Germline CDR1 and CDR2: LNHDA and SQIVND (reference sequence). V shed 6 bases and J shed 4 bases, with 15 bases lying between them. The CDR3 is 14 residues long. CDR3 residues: CASRKAQAVTEAFF. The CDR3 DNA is TGTGCCAGTAGAAAAGCACAGGCAGTCACTGAAGCTTTCTTT.

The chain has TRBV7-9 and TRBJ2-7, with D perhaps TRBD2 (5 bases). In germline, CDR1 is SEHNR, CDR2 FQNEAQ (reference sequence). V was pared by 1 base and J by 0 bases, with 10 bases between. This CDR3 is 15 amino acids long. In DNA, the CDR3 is TGTGCCAGCAGCTTAGTCATGGGGAGCTCCTACGAGCAGTACTTC. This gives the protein CASSLVMGSSYEQYF.

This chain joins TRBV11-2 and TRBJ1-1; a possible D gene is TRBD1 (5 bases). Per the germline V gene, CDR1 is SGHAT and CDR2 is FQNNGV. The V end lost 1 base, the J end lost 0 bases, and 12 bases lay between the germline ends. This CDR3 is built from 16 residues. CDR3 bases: TGTGCCAGCAGCTTAGGACAGCCCCTCATGAACACTGAAGCTTTCTTT. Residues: CASSLGQPLMNTEAFF.

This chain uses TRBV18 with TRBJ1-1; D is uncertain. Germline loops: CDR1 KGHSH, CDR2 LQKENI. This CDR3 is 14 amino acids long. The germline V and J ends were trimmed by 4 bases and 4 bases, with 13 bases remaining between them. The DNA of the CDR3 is TGTGCCAGCTCACTTATGGGCTCGACCACTGAAGCTTTCTTT. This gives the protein CASSLMGSTTEAFF.

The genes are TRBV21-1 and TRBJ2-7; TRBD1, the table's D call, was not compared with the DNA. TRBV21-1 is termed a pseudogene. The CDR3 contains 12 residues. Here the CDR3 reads CASSGQSYEQYF. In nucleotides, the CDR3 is TGTGCCAGCAGCGGACAGAGCTACGAGCAGTACTTC.

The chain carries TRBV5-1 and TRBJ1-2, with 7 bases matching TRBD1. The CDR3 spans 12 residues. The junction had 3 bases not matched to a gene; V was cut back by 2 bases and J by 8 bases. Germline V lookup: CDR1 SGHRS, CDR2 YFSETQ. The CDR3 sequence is CASSFDRAGYTF. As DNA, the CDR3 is TGCGCCAGCAGCTTCGACAGGGCCGGCTACACCTTC.

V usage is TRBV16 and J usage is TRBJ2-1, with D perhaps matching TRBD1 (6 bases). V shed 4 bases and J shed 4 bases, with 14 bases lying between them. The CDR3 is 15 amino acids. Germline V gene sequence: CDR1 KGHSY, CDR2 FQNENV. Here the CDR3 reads CASSPAGALYNEQFF. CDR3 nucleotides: TGTGCCAGCAGCCCTGCAGGGGCCCTTTACAATGAGCAGTTCTTC.

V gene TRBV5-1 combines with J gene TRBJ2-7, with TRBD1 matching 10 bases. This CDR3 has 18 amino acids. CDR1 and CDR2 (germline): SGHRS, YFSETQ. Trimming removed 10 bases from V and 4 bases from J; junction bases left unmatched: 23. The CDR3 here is CARELGTGDRRGEYEQYF. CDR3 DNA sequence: TGCGCCCGAGAACTAGGGACAGGGGACCGACGAGGAGAATACGAGCAGTACTTC.

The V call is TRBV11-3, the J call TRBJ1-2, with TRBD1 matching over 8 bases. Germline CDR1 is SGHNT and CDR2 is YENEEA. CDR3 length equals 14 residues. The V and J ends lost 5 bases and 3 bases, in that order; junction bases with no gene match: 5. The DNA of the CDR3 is TGTGCCAGCAGCCCCGTGGACAGGGACTATGGCTACACCTTC. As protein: CASSPVDRDYGYTF.

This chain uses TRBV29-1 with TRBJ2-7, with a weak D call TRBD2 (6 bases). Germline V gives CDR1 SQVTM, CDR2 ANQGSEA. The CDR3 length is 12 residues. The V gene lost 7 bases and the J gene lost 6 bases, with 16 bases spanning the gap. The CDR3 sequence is CSGGRQSGEQYF. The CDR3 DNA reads TGCAGCGGTGGGAGGCAGTCGGGCGAGCAGTACTTC.

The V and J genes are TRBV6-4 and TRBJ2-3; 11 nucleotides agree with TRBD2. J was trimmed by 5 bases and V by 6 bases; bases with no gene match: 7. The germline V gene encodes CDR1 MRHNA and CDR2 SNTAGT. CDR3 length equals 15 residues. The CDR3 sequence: CASSYTSGGRDTQYF. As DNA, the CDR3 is TGTGCCAGCAGCTACACTAGCGGGGGTAGAGATACGCAGTATTTT.

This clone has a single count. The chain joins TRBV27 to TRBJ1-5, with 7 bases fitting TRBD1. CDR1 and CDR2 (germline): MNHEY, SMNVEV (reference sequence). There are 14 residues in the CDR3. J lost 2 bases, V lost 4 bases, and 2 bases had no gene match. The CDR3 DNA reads TGTGCCAGCAGTTATACAGGGGGCAATCAGCCCCAGCATTTT. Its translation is CASSYTGGNQPQHF.

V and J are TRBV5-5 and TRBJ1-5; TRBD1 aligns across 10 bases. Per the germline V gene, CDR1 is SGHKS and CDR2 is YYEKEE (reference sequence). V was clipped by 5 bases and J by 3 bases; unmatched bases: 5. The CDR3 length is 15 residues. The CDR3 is CASSSGTGANQPQHF. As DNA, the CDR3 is TGTGCCAGCAGTTCCGGGACAGGGGCCAATCAGCCCCAGCATTTT. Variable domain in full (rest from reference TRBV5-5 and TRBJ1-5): DAGVTQSPTHLIKTRGQQVTLRCSPISGHKSVSWYQQVLGQGPQFIFQYYEKEERGRGNFPDRFSARQFPNYSSELNVNALLLGDSALYLCASSSGTGANQPQHFGDGTRLSIL.

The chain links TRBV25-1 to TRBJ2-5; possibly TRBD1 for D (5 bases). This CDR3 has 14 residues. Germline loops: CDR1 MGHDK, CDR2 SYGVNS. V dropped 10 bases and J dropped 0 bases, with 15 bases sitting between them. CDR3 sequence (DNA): TGTGCCACTCGAGCCAGGGCGTACCAAGAGACCCAGTACTTC. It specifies CATRARAYQETQYF.

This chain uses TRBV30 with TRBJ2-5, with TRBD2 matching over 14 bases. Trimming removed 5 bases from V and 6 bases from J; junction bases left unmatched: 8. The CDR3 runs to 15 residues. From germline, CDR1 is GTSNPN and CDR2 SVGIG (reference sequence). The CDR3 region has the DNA TGTGCCTGGTCCTCTGGGACTAGCGGGAGAAAGACCCAGTACTTC. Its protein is CAWSSGTSGRKTQYF. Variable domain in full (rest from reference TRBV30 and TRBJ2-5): SQTIHQWPATLVQPVGSPLSLECTVEGTSNPNLYWYRQAAGRGLQLLFYSVGIGQISSEVPQNLSASRPQDRQFILSSKKLLLSDSGFYLCAWSSGTSGRKTQYFGPGTRLLVL.

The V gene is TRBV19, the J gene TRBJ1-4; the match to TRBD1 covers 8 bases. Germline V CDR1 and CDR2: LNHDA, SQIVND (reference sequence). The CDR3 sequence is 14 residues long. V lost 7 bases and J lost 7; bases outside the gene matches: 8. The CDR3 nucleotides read TGTGCCAGTATCGACAGGGGAAGGGGTGAAAAACTGTTTTTT. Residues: CASIDRGRGEKLFF.

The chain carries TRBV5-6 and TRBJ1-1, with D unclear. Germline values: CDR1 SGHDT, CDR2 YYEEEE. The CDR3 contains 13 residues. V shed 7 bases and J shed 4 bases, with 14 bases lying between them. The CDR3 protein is CASYGVVTTEAFF. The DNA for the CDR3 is TGTGCCAGCTACGGGGTTGTGACCACTGAAGCTTTCTTT.

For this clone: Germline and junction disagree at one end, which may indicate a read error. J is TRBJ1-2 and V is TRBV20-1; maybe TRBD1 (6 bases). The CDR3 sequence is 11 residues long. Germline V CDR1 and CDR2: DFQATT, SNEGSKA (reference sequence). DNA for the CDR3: TGCAGTGCCATACTATGGACAGTGGCCCCCTTC. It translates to CSAILWTVAPF.